This T cell receptor (beta chain) was recorded in a study of T cell responses to AZD1222 COVID-19 vaccine. Study-wide points: Nearly half of the spike-specific TCRs reportedly recognize variant regions that carry no mutations. Among the donors, most were white British and more were female, and clonal diversity was possibly underestimated. Among vaccine-associated CD4 TCRs, coverage spanned spike, with dominance at 160-218 and 743-854. Only after the peak T cell response were repertoires sampled.

CDR3 size: 13 residues. V lost 2 bases, J lost 8 bases, and 11 bases lay in between. CDR1 and CDR2 (germline): SGHRS, YFSETQ. The assay was immunoSEQ multiplex PCR, and TCRdb's table has in-frame clones only and misses some. Of about 72,000 clones in the sample, about 88% were seen once. The count of this clone is one. The antigen remains unidentified. Sequenced here: peripheral blood, sampled 28 days after the second AZD1222 dose. The chain employs TRBV5-1 and TRBJ2-1, with D possibly called TRBD1 or TRBD2 (5 bases each). The TCR comes from an adult who received the AZD1222 COVID-19 vaccine. CDR3 nucleotide sequence: TGCGCCAGCAGCTTTTGGGGGAGCCATGAGCAGTTCTTC. This translates into CASSFWGSHEQFF. The full variable domain, with the rest looked up from reference TRBV5-1 and TRBJ2-1, is KAGVTQTPRYLIKTRGQQVTLSCSPISGHRSVSWYQQTPGQGLQFLFEYFSETQRNKGNFPGRFSGRQFSNSRSEMNVSTLELGDSALYLCASSFWGSHEQFFGPGTRLTVL.